Each of the 20 T cell receptor beta chains below was sequenced from the same sample in a study of cytomegalovirus exposure and HLA in healthy donors (TCRdb year 2017). The library came from the immunoSEQ multiplex PCR assay. This immuneACCESS table, as held by TCRdb, lists in-frame sequences with V and J called but not all clones. Of the missing ones, under half trace to an unresolved V gene in checked studies; the others have no known cause. The sample profile shows around 60,000 clones; about 92% of them were found once. Around 1.1% of the sample comes from the top ten. The sample was PBMCs. The receptors were sampled from a man aged 18 to 30 in good health and CMV-seronegative.

The chain carries TRBV9 and TRBJ2-1, with a tentative D call TRBD2 (6 bases). The germline CDR1 and CDR2 sequences are SGDLS and YYNGEE. The CDR3 is 13 amino acids. V lost 0 bases and J 9 bases, leaving 10 bases between the germline ends. The CDR3 coding sequence is TGTGCCAGCAGCGTAGCCCGGGAGTTTGAGCAGTTCTTC. Residues: CASSVAREFEQFF.

The J gene is TRBJ2-3, the V gene TRBV5-4; 10 bases align to TRBD2. The CDR3 covers 15 residues. J was trimmed by 1 base and V by 3 bases; bases with no gene match: 2. The germline gives CDR1 SGHNT, CDR2 YYREEE (reference sequence). The CDR3 DNA follows: TGTGCCAGCAGCTCGGGGACTAGCGGCACAGATACGCAGTATTTT. The encoded protein is CASSSGTSGTDTQYF.

This chain links TRBV29-1 with TRBJ2-5, with 8 bases fitting TRBD1. The CDR3 is 12 amino acids. V gave up 3 bases and J gave up 5 bases; unmatched junction bases: 2. CDR1 and CDR2 from the germline V gene are SQVTM and ANQGSEA. The CDR3 spells CSVDSGGETQYF. As DNA, the CDR3 is TGCAGCGTTGATTCAGGGGGCGAGACCCAGTACTTC.

V usage is TRBV2 and J usage is TRBJ1-4; no clear D gene. Looked up from germline, CDR1 is SNHLY and CDR2 is FYNNEI. This CDR3 is 13 amino acids long. The V end was cut by 4 bases, the J end by 7 bases, with 10 bases between. The CDR3: CASSVGNGEKLFF. In nucleotides, the CDR3 is TGTGCCAGCAGTGTCGGGAACGGTGAAAAACTGTTTTTT.

J is TRBJ2-1 and V is TRBV5-8, with D unclear. The CDR3 extends over 15 amino acids. Germline values: CDR1 SGHTS, CDR2 YDEGEE. V shed 4 bases and J shed 6 bases, with 17 bases lying between them. DNA for the CDR3: TGTGCCAGCAGCGTGGGGTTGACAACGAGCAATGAGCAGTTCTTC. Protein: CASSVGLTTSNEQFF. Full variable domain (rest looked up from reference TRBV5-8 and TRBJ2-1): EAGVTQSPTHLIKTRGQQATLRCSPISGHTSVYWYQQALGLGLQFLLWYDEGEERNRGNFPPRFSGRQFPNYSSELNVNALELEDSALYLCASSVGLTTSNEQFFGPGTRLTVL.

This sequence joins TRBV4-2 and TRBJ1-2; D is ambiguous. The ends were cut back, 0 bases at V and 4 bases at J, with 12 bases in the middle. The CDR3 loop spans 15 amino acids. From germline, CDR1 is LGHNA and CDR2 YNFKEQ. In nucleotides, the CDR3 is TGTGCCAGCAGCCAAGATCAGAGAGGGATCTATGGCTACACCTTC. Its protein is CASSQDQRGIYGYTF.

The chain has TRBV5-1 and TRBJ2-1; D gene uncertain. The V and J ends lost 3 bases and 1 base respectively, with 14 bases between them. CDR1 and CDR2 from the germline V gene are SGHRS and YFSETQ. CDR3 length equals 16 residues. DNA for the CDR3: TGCGCCAGCAGCTGGCTTGCCTCGGGTTCCTACAATGAGCAGTTCTTC. Its translation: CASSWLASGSYNEQFF.

The chain combines TRBV6-1 with TRBJ1-2; the D is unclear. CDR1 MNHNS and CDR2 SASEGT come from the germline V gene. Trimming took off 2 bases at V and 2 bases at J, with 9 bases between the two ends. There are 14 residues in the CDR3. The CDR3 DNA reads TGTGCCAGCAGTGAACAGGTCAGCAACTATGGCTACACCTTC. Translation gives CASSEQVSNYGYTF.

V is TRBV5-5 and J is TRBJ2-7, with D possibly matching TRBD1 (5 bases). Germline CDR1 SGHKS, CDR2 YYEKEE (reference sequence). The CDR3 totals 14 residues. Trimming cost V 0 bases and J 4 bases, with 11 bases left between them. In DNA form, the CDR3 reads TGTGCCAGCAGCTTGGGGGCAGGGCATTACGAGCAGTACTTC. Its translation: CASSLGAGHYEQYF. Drawing the rest from reference TRBV5-5 and TRBJ2-7, the complete variable domain is DAGVTQSPTHLIKTRGQQVTLRCSPISGHKSVSWYQQVLGQGPQFIFQYYEKEERGRGNFPDRFSARQFPNYSSELNVNALLLGDSALYLCASSLGAGHYEQYFGPGTRLTVT.

This clone came up once. This chain connects TRBV7-9 to TRBJ2-3; weak D call: TRBD1 (5 bases). Trimming removed 1 base from V and 2 bases from J, with 13 bases in between. Germline V gene data show CDR1 as SEHNR and CDR2 as FQNEAQ (reference sequence). The CDR3 consists of 16 residues. CDR3 amino acids: CASSLEFQGDTDTQYF. For the CDR3, the DNA is TGTGCCAGCAGCTTAGAATTCCAGGGCGACACAGATACGCAGTATTTT. Looking up the rest from reference TRBV7-9 and TRBJ2-3 gives the full variable domain: DTGVSQNPRHKITKRGQNVTFRCDPISEHNRLYWYRQTLGQGPEFLTYFQNEAQLEKSRLLSDRFSAERPKGSFSTLEIQRTEQGDSAMYLCASSLEFQGDTDTQYFGPGTRLTVL.

The chain uses TRBV30 and TRBJ2-6, with a tentative D call TRBD1 (5 bases). CDR3 size: 14 residues. V dropped 3 bases and J dropped 4 bases, with 10 bases sitting between them. In germline, CDR1 is GTSNPN, CDR2 SVGIG (reference sequence). The CDR3 region has the DNA TGTGCCTGGAGCCCAGGGTCCGGGGCCAACGTCCTGACTTTC. Protein: CAWSPGSGANVLTF.

V is TRBV30 and J is TRBJ2-3, with 11 bases identical to TRBD2. CDR1 and CDR2 (germline): GTSNPN, SVGIG (reference sequence). V dropped 3 bases and J dropped 5; count of bases not matched to a gene: 4. The CDR3 is 14 residues long. The CDR3 nucleotides are TGTGCCTGGAGCCCACTAGCGGGGGTAGATACGCAGTATTTT. The encoded protein is CAWSPLAGVDTQYF.

V gene TRBV15 combines with J gene TRBJ2-1; 9 nucleotides match TRBD2. Looked up from germline, CDR1 is LNHNV and CDR2 is YYDKDF (reference sequence). V was pared by 8 bases and J by 1 base, with 12 bases of the junction left unmatched. This CDR3 is built from 17 residues. The CDR3 region has the DNA TGTGCCACCCGACCACAGACTAGCGGACCTTCCTACAATGAGCAGTTCTTC. Amino acid sequence: CATRPQTSGPSYNEQFF. Full variable domain (outside the CDR3, taken from reference TRBV15 and TRBJ2-1): DAMVIQNPRYQVTQFGKPVTLSCSQTLNHNVMYWYQQKSSQAPKLLFHYYDKDFNNEADTPDNFQSRRPNTSFCFLDIRSPGLGDTAMYLCATRPQTSGPSYNEQFFGPGTRLTVL.

V and J are TRBV7-3 and TRBJ2-7, with D perhaps matching TRBD2 (5 bases). Trimming took 1 base from V and 4 from J, leaving 14 bases between them. The germline V gene has CDR1 SGHTA and CDR2 FQGTGA. CDR3 length: 15 amino acids. The CDR3: CASSLSFGKEYEQYF. In DNA, the CDR3 is TGTGCCAGCAGCTTAAGTTTCGGGAAAGAATACGAGCAGTACTTC.

This rearrangement joins TRBV27 to TRBJ2-7, with 7 bases lining up with TRBD1. Germline lookup yields CDR1 MNHEY and CDR2 SMNVEV (reference sequence). J gave up 0 bases and V 0 bases, and 2 bases lay outside the gene matches. The CDR3 runs 15 residues. The CDR3: CASSLSNRGSYEQYF. The CDR3 DNA follows: TGTGCCAGCAGTTTATCAAACAGGGGCTCCTACGAGCAGTACTTC.

As for this clone: One end of the junction does not line up with germline, which may come from a read error. The chain combines TRBV5-6 with TRBJ2-7; 12 bases align to TRBD1. The CDR3 is 13 residues long. The germline V gene encodes CDR1 SGHDT and CDR2 YYEEEE. CDR3 nucleotides: TGTGCCAGCAGCGCCGGGACAGGGGGCAGAGTGGACTTC. Amino acid sequence: CASSAGTGGRVDF.

This clone was found a few times. The rearrangement links TRBV27 to TRBJ1-5; D is ambiguous. CDR1 and CDR2 from the germline V gene are MNHEY and SMNVEV (reference sequence). The CDR3 extends over 14 amino acids. V was trimmed by 7 bases and J by 0 bases, leaving 10 bases between them. Here the CDR3 reads CASMRVYSNQPQHF. As DNA, the CDR3 is TGTGCCAGCATGAGGGTTTATAGCAATCAGCCCCAGCATTTT.

The chain joins TRBV5-8 to TRBJ2-5; D is possibly TRBD1 (6 bases). The V gene's germline CDR1 is SGHTS and CDR2 YDEGEE. The V and J ends lost 0 bases and 5 bases respectively, with 14 bases between them. The CDR3 covers 15 residues. CDR3 coding DNA: TGTGCCAGCAGCTTGGACAGGGCCCTCGGGGAGACCCAGTACTTC. Translated: CASSLDRALGETQYF.

This chain uses TRBV30 with TRBJ2-5; tentatively, D is TRBD1 (6 bases). This CDR3 comprises 15 residues. Germline CDR1 and CDR2: GTSNPN and SVGIG (reference sequence). Trimming took off 1 base at V and 5 bases at J, with 17 bases between the two ends. The CDR3, as DNA: TGTGCCTGGAGTGAAGGTAGCAGGGGTATGGAGACCCAGTACTTC. This encodes CAWSEGSRGMETQYF. Using reference TRBV30 and TRBJ2-5 for the parts outside the CDR3, the full variable domain is SQTIHQWPATLVQPVGSPLSLECTVEGTSNPNLYWYRQAAGRGLQLLFYSVGIGQISSEVPQNLSASRPQDRQFILSSKKLLLSDSGFYLCAWSEGSRGMETQYFGPGTRLLVL.

This rearrangement joins TRBV7-9 to TRBJ2-1, with D hard to call. Between the trimmed V and J ends, which lost 6 bases and 10 bases, there was a span of 13 bases. CDR1 and CDR2 (germline): SEHNR, FQNEAQ (reference sequence). CDR3 size: 12 residues. CDR3 amino acids: CASSSDFFEQFF. CDR3 coding DNA: TGTGCCAGCAGTTCCGACTTTTTCGAGCAGTTCTTC.